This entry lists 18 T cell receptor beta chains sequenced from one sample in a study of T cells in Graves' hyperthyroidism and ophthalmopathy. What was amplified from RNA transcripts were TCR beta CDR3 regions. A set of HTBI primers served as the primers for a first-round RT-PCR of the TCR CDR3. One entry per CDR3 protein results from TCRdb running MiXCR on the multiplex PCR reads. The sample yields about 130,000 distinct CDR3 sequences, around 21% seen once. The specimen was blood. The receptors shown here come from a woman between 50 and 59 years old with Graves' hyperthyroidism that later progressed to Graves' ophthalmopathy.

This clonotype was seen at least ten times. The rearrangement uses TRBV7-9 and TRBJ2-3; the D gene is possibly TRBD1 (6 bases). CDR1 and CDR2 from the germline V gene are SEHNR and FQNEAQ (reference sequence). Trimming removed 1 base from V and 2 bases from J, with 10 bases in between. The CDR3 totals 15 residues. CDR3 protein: CASSLGDRYTDTQYF. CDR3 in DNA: TGTGCCAGCAGCTTAGGTGACAGGTACACAGATACGCAGTATTTT.

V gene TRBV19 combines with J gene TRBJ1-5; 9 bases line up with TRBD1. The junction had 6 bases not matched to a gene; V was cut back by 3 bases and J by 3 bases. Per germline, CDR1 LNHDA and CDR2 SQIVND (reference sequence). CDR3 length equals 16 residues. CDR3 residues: CASSIMGQGFNQPQHF. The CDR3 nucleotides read TGTGCCAGTAGTATCATGGGACAGGGCTTCAATCAGCCCCAGCATTTT.

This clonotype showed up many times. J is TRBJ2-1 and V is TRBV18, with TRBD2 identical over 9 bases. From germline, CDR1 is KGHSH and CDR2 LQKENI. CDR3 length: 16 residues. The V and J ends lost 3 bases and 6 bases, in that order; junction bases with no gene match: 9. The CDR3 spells CASSPPTSGLGNEQFF. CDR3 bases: TGTGCCAGCTCACCCCCTACTAGCGGGTTGGGCAATGAGCAGTTCTTC.

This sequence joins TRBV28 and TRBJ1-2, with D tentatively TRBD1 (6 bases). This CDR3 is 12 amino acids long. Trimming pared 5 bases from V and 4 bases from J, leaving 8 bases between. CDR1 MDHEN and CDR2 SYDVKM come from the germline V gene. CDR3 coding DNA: TGTGCCAGCAGTATCAGGGGCTATGGCTACACCTTC. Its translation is CASSIRGYGYTF.

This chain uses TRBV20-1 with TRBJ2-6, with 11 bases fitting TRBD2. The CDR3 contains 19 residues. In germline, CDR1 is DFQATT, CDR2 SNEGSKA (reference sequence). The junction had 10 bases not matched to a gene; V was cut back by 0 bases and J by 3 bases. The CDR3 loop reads CSARDSGRATVSGANVLTF. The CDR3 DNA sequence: TGCAGTGCTAGAGATAGCGGGAGGGCGACGGTCAGTGGGGCCAACGTCCTGACTTTC.

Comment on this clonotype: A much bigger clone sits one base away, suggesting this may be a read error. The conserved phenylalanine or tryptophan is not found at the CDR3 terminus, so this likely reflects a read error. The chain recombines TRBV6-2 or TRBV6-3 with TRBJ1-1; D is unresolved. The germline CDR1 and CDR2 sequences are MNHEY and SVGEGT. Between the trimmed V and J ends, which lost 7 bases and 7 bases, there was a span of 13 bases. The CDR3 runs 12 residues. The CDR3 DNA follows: TGTGCCAGCACCACTCTCCGGGGTGAAGCTTTCCTT. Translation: CASTTLRGEAFL.

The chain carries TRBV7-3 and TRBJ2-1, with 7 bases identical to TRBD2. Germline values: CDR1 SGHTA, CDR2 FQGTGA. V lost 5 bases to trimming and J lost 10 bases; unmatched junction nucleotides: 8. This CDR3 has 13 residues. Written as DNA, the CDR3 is TGTGCCAGCAGCCAGCTAGCGGCGGAGGAGCAGTTCTTC. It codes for CASSQLAAEEQFF.

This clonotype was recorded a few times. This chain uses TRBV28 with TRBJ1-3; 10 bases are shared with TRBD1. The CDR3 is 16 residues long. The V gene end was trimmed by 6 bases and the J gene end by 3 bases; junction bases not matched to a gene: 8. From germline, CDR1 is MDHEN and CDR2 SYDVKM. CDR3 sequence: CASSSSGTGVGNTIYF. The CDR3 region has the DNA TGTGCCAGCAGCTCTTCCGGGACAGGGGTTGGAAACACCATATATTTT.

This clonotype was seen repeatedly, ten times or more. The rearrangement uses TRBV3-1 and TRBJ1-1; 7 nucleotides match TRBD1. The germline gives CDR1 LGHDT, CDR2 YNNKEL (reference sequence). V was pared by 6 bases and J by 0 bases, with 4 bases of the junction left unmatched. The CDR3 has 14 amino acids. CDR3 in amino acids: CASRDRRVNTEAFF. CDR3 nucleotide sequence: TGTGCCAGCAGGGACAGGCGGGTGAACACTGAAGCTTTCTTT.

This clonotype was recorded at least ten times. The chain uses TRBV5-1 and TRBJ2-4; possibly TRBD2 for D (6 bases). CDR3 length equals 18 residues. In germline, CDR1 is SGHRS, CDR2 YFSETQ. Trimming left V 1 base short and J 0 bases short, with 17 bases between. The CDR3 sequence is CASSLPSDGDLAKNIQYF. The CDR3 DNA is TGCGCCAGCAGCTTGCCCTCCGACGGGGACTTAGCCAAAAACATTCAGTACTTC.

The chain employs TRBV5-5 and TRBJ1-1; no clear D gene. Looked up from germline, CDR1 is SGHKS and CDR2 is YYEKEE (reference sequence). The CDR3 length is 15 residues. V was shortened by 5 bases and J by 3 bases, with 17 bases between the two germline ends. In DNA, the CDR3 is TGTGCCAGCAGTGAATTAGGGTTCGGAGACACTGAAGCTTTCTTT. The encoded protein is CASSELGFGDTEAFF.

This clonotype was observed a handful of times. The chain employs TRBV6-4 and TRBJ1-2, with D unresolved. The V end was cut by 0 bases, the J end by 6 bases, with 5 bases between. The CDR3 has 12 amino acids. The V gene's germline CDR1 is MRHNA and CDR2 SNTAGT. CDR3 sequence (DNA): TGTGCCAGCAGTGACTCACCGGATGGCTACACCTTC. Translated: CASSDSPDGYTF.

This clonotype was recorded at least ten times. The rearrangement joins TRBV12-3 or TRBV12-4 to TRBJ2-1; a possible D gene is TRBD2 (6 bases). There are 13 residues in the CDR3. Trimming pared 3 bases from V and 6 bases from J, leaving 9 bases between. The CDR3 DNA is TGTGCCAGCAGTTTCGGGAGTAGCAATGAGCAGTTCTTC. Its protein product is CASSFGSSNEQFF.

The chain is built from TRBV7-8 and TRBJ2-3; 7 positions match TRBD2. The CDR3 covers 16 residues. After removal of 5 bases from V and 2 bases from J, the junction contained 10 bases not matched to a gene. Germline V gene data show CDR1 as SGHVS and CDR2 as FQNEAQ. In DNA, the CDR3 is TGTGCCAGCAGCCGTTCAGCGGGGCACTCCACAGATACGCAGTATTTT. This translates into CASSRSAGHSTDTQYF.

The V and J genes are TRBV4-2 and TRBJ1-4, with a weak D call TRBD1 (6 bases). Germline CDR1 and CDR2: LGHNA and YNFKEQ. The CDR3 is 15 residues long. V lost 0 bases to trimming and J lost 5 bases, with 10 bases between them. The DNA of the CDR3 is TGTGCCAGCAGCCAAGAAGGGGGGGAGAATGAAAAACTGTTTTTT. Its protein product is CASSQEGGENEKLFF.

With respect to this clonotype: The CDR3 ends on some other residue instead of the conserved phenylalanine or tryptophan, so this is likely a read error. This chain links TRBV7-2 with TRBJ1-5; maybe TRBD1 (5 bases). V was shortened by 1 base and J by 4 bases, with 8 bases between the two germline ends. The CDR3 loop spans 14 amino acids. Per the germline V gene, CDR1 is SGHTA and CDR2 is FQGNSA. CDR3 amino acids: CASSLGGGNQPQHS. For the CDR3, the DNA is TGTGCCAGCAGCTTAGGGGGGGGGAATCAGCCCCAGCATTCT.

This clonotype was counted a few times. CDR3 coding DNA: TGCAGTGCTTACAGGGGTGGGGTGAATGAAAAACTGTTTTTT. Protein sequence: CSAYRGGVNEKLFF. The V gene is TRBV20-1, the J gene TRBJ1-4; 7 bases are shared with TRBD1. V was clipped by 5 bases and J by 5 bases; unmatched bases: 8. The CDR3 has 14 residues. Looked up from germline, CDR1 is DFQATT and CDR2 is SNEGSKA (reference sequence).

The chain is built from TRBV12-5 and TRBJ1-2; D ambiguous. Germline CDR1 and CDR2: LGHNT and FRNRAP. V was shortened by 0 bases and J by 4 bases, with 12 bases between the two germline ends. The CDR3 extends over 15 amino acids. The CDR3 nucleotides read TGTGCTAGTGGTTTGGTCCGGCCGAGGAGCTATGGCTACACCTTC. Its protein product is CASGLVRPRSYGYTF.